The 14 T cell receptor beta chains in this list originate from one sample, sequenced in a study of CD8 T cells in Susac syndrome. Random hexamers were used to reverse transcribe the RNA input (roughly 0.5 to 1 ug). One entry per CDR3 protein results from TCRdb running MiXCR on the immunoSEQ multiplex PCR reads. Of some 180,000 distinct CDR3 sequences listed, about 95% were seen once; the top ten hold 0.095% to 0.1%. The sequenced sample was CD4+ T cells from PBMCs. The receptors stem from a human donor with Susac syndrome.

V and J are TRBV5-1 and TRBJ2-5; 9 bases are shared with TRBD1. The CDR3 length is 16 residues. V dropped 0 bases and J dropped 5; count of bases not matched to a gene: 8. Looked up from germline, CDR1 is SGHRS and CDR2 is YFSETQ. The CDR3 bases are TGCGCCAGCAGCTTGGTGGGGCGAACAGGGGGCGAGACCCAGTACTTC. Its translation: CASSLVGRTGGETQYF.

The V call is TRBV28, the J call TRBJ2-7, with D possibly being TRBD2 (5 bases). With 4 bases removed from V and 6 bases from J, the gap between germline ends came to 10 bases. Germline CDR1 reads MDHEN; CDR2 reads SYDVKM. This CDR3 has 12 residues. In nucleotides, the CDR3 is TGTGCCAGCAGTTGGGAGCGGAGCGAGCAGTACTTC. It specifies CASSWERSEQYF.

The rearrangement joins TRBV23-1 to TRBJ2-2, with 13 bases fitting TRBD2. TRBV23-1 is designated an ORF whose function remains uncertain. V was pared by 3 bases and J by 0 bases, with 4 bases of the junction left unmatched. This CDR3 is 18 amino acids long. CDR3 protein: CASSHSGTSGTNTGELFF. DNA of the CDR3: TGCGCCAGCAGTCACTCCGGGACTAGCGGGACGAACACCGGGGAGCTGTTTTTT.

In this sample, this clonotype turned up once. The rearrangement links TRBV20-1 to TRBJ1-1; no firm D call. The CDR3 length is 14 residues. The V gene's germline CDR1 is DFQATT and CDR2 SNEGSKA (reference sequence). V was pared by 2 bases and J by 1 base, with 11 bases between. The CDR3 region has the DNA TGCAGTGCTAGATACATAGTCCAGAACACTGAAGCTTTCTTT. This codes for CSARYIVQNTEAFF.

The chain recombines TRBV20-1 with TRBJ2-5; TRBD2 might be the D (5 bases). This CDR3 has 15 amino acids. The germline V gene has CDR1 DFQATT and CDR2 SNEGSKA (reference sequence). The V end lost 0 bases, the J end lost 3 bases, and 14 bases lay between the germline ends. The CDR3 coding sequence is TGCAGTGCTAGAGATCCCACCTTCGGGGAAGAGACCCAGTACTTC. Translation: CSARDPTFGEETQYF.

The CDR3 bases are TGTGCCAGCAGGGGGGGCACTGAAGCTTTCTTT. Translated, it gives CASRGGTEAFF. The chain recombines TRBV3-1 with TRBJ1-1; the D gene is possibly TRBD1 (5 bases). The germline V gene encodes CDR1 LGHDT and CDR2 YNNKEL (reference sequence). This CDR3 is 11 amino acids long. V dropped 6 bases and J dropped 4 bases, with 6 bases sitting between them.

CDR3 sequence reads: CASSLDTRYEQYF. CDR3 DNA sequence: TGTGCCAGCAGCTTGGACACCCGCTACGAGCAGTACTTC. The chain uses TRBV5-6 and TRBJ2-7; D not resolved. CDR1 and CDR2 from the germline V gene are SGHDT and YYEEEE. Trimming removed 0 bases at V and 3 bases at J, with 7 bases between. This CDR3 contains 13 residues. The whole variable domain, filled in from reference TRBV5-6 and TRBJ2-7, reads DAGVTQSPTHLIKTRGQQVTLRCSPKSGHDTVSWYQQALGQGPQFIFQYYEEEERQRGNFPDRFSGHQFPNYSSELNVNALLLGDSALYLCASSLDTRYEQYFGPGTRLTVT.

This clonotype has just one count. The genes are TRBV28 and TRBJ2-7, with TRBD2 as a possible D gene (6 bases). The V gene's germline CDR1 is MDHEN and CDR2 SYDVKM. CDR3 size: 12 residues. Deletions cut 6 bases from V and 5 bases from J, with 11 bases between. The CDR3 region has the DNA TGTGCCAGCAGCCCGGGACTTCACGAGCAGTACTTC. Amino acids: CASSPGLHEQYF.

This rearrangement joins TRBV20-1 to TRBJ1-5; D unclear. Germline CDR1 and CDR2: DFQATT and SNEGSKA (reference sequence). The ends were cut back, 0 bases at V and 0 bases at J, with 15 bases in the middle. The CDR3 runs to 17 residues. CDR3 region: CSARDGMKVYSNQPQHF. The CDR3 region has the DNA TGCAGTGCTAGAGATGGGATGAAGGTTTATAGCAATCAGCCCCAGCATTTT.

DNA of the CDR3: TGTGCCAGCAGCTGGACAGGGGGCTTGAGCACAGATACGCAGTATTTT. This encodes CASSWTGGLSTDTQYF. The chain uses TRBV5-6 and TRBJ2-3, with 11 bases aligning to TRBD1. The junction had 3 bases not matched to a gene; V was cut back by 3 bases and J by 0 bases. The CDR3 runs 16 residues. CDR1 is SGHDT and CDR2 is YYEEEE in the germline V gene.

The CDR3 sequence is CASSSAGGNSYEQYF. CDR3 sequence (DNA): TGTGCCAGCAGCTCAGCGGGGGGGAACTCCTACGAGCAGTACTTC. The V call is TRBV7-9, the J call TRBJ2-7; 10 bases align to TRBD2. V lost 4 bases and J lost 0; bases outside the gene matches: 3. The CDR3 covers 15 residues. CDR1 is SEHNR, CDR2 FQNEAQ, per germline (reference sequence).

This sequence joins TRBV20-1 and TRBJ1-1; D ambiguous. Germline loops: CDR1 DFQATT, CDR2 SNEGSKA (reference sequence). V was cut by 3 bases and J by 0 bases, with 2 bases left in between. The CDR3 has 11 amino acids. The CDR3 DNA is TGCAGTGCTAGTATGAACACTGAAGCTTTCTTT. This sequence encodes CSASMNTEAFF.

With respect to this clonotype: One end of the junction fails to match germline, which may point to a read error. The chain is built from TRBV25-1 and TRBJ1-1, with D unclear. Germline CDR1 is MGHDK and CDR2 is SYGVNS. CDR3 length: 10 residues. CDR3 protein: CASSELTLVF. In DNA, the CDR3 is TGTGCCAGCAGTGAATTAACACTCGTCTTT. The full variable domain, with the rest looked up from reference TRBV25-1 and TRBJ1-1, is EADIYQTPRYLVIGTGKKITLECSQTMGHDKMYWYQQDPGMELHLIHYSYGVNSTEKGDLSSESTVSRIRTEHFPLTLESARPSHTSQYLCASSELTLVFGQGTRLTVV.

The rearrangement links TRBV4-3 to TRBJ1-4; the D is unclear. Germline V gene lookup returns CDR1 LGHNA and CDR2 YSLEER. The CDR3 totals 14 residues. Trimming left V 2 bases short and J 5 bases short, with 9 bases between. CDR3 bases: TGCGCCAGCAGCCAATCGGTCCCGAATGAAAAACTGTTTTTT. Its protein is CASSQSVPNEKLFF.